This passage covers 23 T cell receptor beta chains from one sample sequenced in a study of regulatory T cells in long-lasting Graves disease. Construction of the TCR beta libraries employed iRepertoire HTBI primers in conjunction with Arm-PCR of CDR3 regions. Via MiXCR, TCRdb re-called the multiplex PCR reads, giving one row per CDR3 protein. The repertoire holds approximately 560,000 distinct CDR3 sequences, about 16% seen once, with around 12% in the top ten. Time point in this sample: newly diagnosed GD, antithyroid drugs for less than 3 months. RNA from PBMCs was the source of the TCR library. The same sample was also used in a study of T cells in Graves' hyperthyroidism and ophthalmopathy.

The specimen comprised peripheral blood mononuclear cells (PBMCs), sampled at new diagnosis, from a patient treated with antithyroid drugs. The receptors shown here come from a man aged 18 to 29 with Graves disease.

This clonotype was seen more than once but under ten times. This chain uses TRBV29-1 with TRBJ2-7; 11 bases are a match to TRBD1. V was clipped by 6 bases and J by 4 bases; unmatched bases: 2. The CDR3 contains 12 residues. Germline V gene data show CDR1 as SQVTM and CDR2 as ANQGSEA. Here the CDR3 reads CSVGQGEYEQYF. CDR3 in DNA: TGCAGCGTGGGACAGGGGGAATACGAGCAGTACTTC.

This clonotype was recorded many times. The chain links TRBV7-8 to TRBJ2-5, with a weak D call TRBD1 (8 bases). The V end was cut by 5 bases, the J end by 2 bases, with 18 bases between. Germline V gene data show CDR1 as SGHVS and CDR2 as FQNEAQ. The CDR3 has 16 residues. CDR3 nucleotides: TGTGCCAGCAGCGCCGAACCACAGGGGGGGCAAGAGACCCAGTACTTC. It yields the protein CASSAEPQGGQETQYF.

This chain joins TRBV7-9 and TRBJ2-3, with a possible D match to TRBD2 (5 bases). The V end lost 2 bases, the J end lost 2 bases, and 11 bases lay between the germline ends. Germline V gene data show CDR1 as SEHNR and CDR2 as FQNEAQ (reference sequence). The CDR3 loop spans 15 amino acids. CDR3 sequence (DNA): TGTGCCAGCAGCTTATTACTCGGGGACACAGATACGCAGTATTTT. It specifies CASSLLLGDTDTQYF.

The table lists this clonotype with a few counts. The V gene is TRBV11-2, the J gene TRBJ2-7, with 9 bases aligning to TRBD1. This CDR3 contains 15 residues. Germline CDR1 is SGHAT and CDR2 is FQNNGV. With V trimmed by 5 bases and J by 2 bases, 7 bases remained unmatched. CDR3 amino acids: CASSTNRGPTYEQYF. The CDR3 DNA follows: TGTGCCAGCAGCACTAACAGGGGGCCCACCTACGAGCAGTACTTC.

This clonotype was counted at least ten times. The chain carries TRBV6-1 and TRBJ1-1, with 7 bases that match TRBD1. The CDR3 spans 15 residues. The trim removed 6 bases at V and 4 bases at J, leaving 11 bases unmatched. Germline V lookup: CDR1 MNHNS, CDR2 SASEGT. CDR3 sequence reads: CASRGYTGVGTEAFF. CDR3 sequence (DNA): TGTGCCAGCAGGGGCTACACAGGGGTGGGCACTGAAGCTTTCTTT.

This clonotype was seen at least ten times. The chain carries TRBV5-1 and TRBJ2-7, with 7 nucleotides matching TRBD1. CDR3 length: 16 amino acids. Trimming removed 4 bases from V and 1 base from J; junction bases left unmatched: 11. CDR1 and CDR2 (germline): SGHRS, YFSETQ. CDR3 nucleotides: TGCGCCAGCAGCGAGCGCACAGGGGTCCCATCCTACGAGCAGTACTTC. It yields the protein CASSERTGVPSYEQYF.

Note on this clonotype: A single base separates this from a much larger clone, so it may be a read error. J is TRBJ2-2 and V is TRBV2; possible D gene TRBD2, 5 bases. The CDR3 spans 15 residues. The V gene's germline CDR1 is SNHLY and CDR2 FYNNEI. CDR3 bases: TGTGCCAGCAGTTTGGATAGTCGCGTGACCGGGGAGCTGGTTTTT. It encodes CASSLDSRVTGELVF.

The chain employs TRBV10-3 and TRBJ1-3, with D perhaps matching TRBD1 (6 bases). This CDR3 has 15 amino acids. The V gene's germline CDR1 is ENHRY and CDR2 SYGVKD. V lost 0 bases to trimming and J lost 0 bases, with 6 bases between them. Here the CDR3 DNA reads TGTGCCATCAGTGAGTCGACAGGCTCTGGAAACACCATATATTTT. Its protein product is CAISESTGSGNTIYF.

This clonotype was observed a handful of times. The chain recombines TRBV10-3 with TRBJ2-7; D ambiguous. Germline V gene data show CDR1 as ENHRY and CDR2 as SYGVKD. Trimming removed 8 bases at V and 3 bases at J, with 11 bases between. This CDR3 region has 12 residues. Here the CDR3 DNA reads TGTGCCATCTTGAACCCCAACTACGAGCAGTACTTC. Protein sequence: CAILNPNYEQYF.

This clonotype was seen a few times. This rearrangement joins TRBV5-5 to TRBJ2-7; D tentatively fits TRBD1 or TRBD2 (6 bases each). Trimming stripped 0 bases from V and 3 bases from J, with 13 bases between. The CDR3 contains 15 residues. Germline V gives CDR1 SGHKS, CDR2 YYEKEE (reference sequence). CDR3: CASSLEGGPHYEQYF. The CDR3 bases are TGTGCCAGCAGCTTGGAAGGGGGGCCACACTACGAGCAGTACTTC.

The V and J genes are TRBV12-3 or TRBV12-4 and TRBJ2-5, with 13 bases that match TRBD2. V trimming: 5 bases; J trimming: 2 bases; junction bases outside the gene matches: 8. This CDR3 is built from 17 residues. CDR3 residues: CASSTGTSGTKQETQYF. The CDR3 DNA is TGTGCCAGCAGTACCGGGACTAGCGGGACTAAACAAGAGACCCAGTACTTC.

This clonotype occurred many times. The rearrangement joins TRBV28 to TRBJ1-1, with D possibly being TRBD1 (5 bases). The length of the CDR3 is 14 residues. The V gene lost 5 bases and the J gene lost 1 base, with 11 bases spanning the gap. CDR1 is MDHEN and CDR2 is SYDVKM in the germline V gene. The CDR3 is CASSPRQPNTEAFF. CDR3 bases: TGTGCCAGCAGTCCTCGACAGCCGAACACTGAAGCTTTCTTT.

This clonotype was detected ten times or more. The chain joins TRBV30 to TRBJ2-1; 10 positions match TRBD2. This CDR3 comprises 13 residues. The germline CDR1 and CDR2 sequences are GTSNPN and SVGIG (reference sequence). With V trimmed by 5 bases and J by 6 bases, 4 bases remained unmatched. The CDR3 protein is CAWEREGRNEQFF. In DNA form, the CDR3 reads TGTGCCTGGGAGCGGGAGGGCCGCAATGAGCAGTTCTTC.

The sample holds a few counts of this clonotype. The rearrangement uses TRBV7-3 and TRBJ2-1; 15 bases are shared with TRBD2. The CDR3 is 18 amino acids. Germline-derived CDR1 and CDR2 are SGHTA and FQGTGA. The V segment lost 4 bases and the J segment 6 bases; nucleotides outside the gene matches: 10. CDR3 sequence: CASSYRGLAGGVGNEQFF. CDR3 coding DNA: TGTGCCAGCAGCTATAGGGGACTAGCGGGAGGAGTGGGCAATGAGCAGTTCTTC.

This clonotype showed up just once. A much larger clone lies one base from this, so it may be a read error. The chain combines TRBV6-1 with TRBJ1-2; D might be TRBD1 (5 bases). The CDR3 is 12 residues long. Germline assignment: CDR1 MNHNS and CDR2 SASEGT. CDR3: CASSPRVFGCTF. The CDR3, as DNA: TGTGCCAGCAGCCCCAGGGTGTTTGGCTGCACCTTC.

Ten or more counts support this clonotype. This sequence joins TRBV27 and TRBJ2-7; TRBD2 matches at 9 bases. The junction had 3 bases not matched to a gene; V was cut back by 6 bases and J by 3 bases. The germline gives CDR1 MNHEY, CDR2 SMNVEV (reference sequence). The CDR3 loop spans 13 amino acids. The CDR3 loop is CASSLLAGYEQYF. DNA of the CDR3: TGTGCCAGCAGCTTACTAGCGGGCTACGAGCAGTACTTC.

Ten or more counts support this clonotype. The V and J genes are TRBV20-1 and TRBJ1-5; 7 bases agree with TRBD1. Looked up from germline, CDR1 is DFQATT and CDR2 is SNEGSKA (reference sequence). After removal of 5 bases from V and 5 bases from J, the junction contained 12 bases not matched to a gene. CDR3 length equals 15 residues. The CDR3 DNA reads TGCAGTGCTCAGGGCTGGGACAGCCTCGATCAGCCCCAGCATTTT. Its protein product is CSAQGWDSLDQPQHF.

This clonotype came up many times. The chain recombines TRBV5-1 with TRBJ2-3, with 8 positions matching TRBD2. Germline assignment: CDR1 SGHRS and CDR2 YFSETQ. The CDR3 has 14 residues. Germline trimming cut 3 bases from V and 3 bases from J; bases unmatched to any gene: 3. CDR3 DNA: TGCGCCAGCAGCTCCTTAGCGGGAACAGATACGCAGTATTTT. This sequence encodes CASSSLAGTDTQYF.

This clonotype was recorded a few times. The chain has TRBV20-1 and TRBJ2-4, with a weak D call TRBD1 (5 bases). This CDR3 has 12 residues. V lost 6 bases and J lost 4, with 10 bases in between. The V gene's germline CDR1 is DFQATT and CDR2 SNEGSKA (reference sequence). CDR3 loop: CSAPTEKNIQYF. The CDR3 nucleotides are TGCAGTGCCCCGACAGAGAAAAACATTCAGTACTTC.

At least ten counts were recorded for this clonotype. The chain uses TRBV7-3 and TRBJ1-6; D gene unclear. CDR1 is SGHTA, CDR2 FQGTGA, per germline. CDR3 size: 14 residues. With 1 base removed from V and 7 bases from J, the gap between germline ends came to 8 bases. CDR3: CASSLKGGNSPLHF. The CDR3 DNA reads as TGTGCCAGCAGCTTAAAGGGCGGGAATTCACCCCTCCACTTT.

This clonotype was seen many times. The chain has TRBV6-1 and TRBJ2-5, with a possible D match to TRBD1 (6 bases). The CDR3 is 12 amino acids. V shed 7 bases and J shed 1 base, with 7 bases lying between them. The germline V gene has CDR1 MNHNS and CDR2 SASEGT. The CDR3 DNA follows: TGTGCCAGCACGACAGGCCAAGAGACCCAGTACTTC. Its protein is CASTTGQETQYF.

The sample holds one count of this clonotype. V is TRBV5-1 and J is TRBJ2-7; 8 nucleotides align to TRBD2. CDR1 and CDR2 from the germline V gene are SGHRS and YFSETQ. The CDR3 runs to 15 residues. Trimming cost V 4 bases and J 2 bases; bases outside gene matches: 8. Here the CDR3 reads CASSPGGLGAYEQYF. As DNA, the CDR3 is TGCGCCAGCAGCCCCGGGGGACTAGGGGCCTACGAGCAGTACTTC.

CDR3 amino acids: CASSPAPRMNTEAFF. The CDR3 coding sequence is TGCGCCAGCAGCCCGGCCCCGCGCATGAACACTGAAGCTTTCTTT. The chain uses TRBV5-1 and TRBJ1-1; D uncertain. The CDR3 has 15 residues. The V end lost 4 bases, the J end lost 0 bases, and 13 bases lay between the germline ends. CDR1 SGHRS and CDR2 YFSETQ come from the germline V gene.